This passage covers 26 T cell receptor beta chains from one sample sequenced in a study of blood T cell repertoires in COVID-19. TCRdb's copy holds only in-frame clones and misses some; the assay was immunoSEQ multiplex PCR. In the table there are a few hundred thousand clones, approximately 90% of which are singletons. The sequenced material came from peripheral blood. These receptor sequences come from a woman aged 45-65 years with COVID-19, enrolled during active disease.

CDR3 DNA sequence: TGTGCCAGCAGCGCGCCCAGTAGCCCCGGGGAGCTGTTTTTT. It specifies CASSAPSSPGELFF. V and J are TRBV9 and TRBJ2-2; D uncertain. The CDR3 is 14 residues long. Trimming removed 3 bases at V and 6 bases at J, with 12 bases between. Germline values: CDR1 SGDLS, CDR2 YYNGEE. Together with reference TRBV9 and TRBJ2-2, the CDR3 gives the full variable domain: DSGVTQTPKHLITATGQRVTLRCSPRSGDLSVYWYQQSLDQGLQFLIQYYNGEERAKGNILERFSAQQFPDLHSELNLSSLELGDSALYFCASSAPSSPGELFFGEGSRLTVL.

This sequence joins TRBV24-1 and TRBJ2-3, with 11 bases identical to TRBD1. The CDR3 consists of 16 residues. V lost 3 bases, J lost 3 bases, and 4 bases stayed unmatched. CDR1 and CDR2 (germline): KGHDR, SFDVKD. DNA for the CDR3: TGTGCCACCAGTGATCCGGGACAGGGGGTGACAGATACGCAGTATTTT. The encoded protein is CATSDPGQGVTDTQYF.

Worth noting for this clone: The sample contains more than one DNA sequence encoding this CDR3. The chain has TRBV10-1 and TRBJ1-1, with D hard to call. The germline V gene encodes CDR1 WNHNN and CDR2 SYGVQD (reference sequence). There are 13 residues in the CDR3. Between the trimmed V and J ends, which lost 6 bases and 1 base, there was a span of 9 bases. CDR3 amino acids: CASSLNRNTEAFF. CDR3 sequence (DNA): TGCGCCAGCAGCCTTAATCGGAACACTGAAGCTTTCTTT.

The chain joins TRBV5-1 to TRBJ1-6; no clear D. Germline CDR1 SGHRS, CDR2 YFSETQ. V was shortened by 1 base and J by 7 bases, with 6 bases between the two germline ends. The CDR3 is 13 amino acids. The CDR3, as DNA: TGCGCCAGCAGCTTGAGCGGGAATTCACCCCTCCACTTT. Translating gives CASSLSGNSPLHF.

For this clone: Other DNA sequences from this sample encode an identical CDR3 as well. V gene TRBV5-1 combines with J gene TRBJ1-1; 7 positions match TRBD1. V gave up 4 bases and J gave up 1 base; unmatched junction bases: 4. The CDR3 sequence is 14 residues long. Germline lookup yields CDR1 SGHRS and CDR2 YFSETQ. This chain's CDR3 is CASSPGQWNTEAFF. The CDR3 coding sequence is TGCGCCAGCAGCCCGGGACAGTGGAACACTGAAGCTTTCTTT.

The CDR3 here is CASSLGLFYEQYF. The CDR3 DNA reads as TGTGCCAGCAGCCTCGGACTTTTTTACGAGCAGTACTTC. The chain joins TRBV3-1 (or the pseudogene TRBV3-2) to TRBJ2-7; a weak D match, TRBD2 (5 bases). The germline V gene encodes CDR1 LGHDT and CDR2 YNNKEL (reference sequence). V shed 4 bases and J shed 4 bases, with 11 bases lying between them. The CDR3 is 13 residues long.

Only one count was recorded for this clone. The gene calls are TRBV27 and TRBJ2-1, with TRBD2 matching over 7 bases. Germline CDR1 is MNHEY and CDR2 is SMNVEV (reference sequence). The CDR3 spans 15 residues. V was clipped by 5 bases and J by 3 bases; unmatched bases: 7. The CDR3 DNA reads as TGTGCCAGCAGTCAGAGCGGGGTATACTACAATGAGCAGTTCTTC. Its translation is CASSQSGVYYNEQFF.

The chain carries TRBV30 and TRBJ2-4, with a weak D call TRBD1 (6 bases). V lost 1 base, J lost 15 bases, and 19 bases lay in between. The CDR3 is 13 amino acids. CDR1 and CDR2 from the germline V gene are GTSNPN and SVGIG (reference sequence). The CDR3 spells CAWSEGTRAERYF. DNA of the CDR3: TGTGCCTGGAGTGAGGGGACAAGGGCCGAGAGGTACTTC.

V gene TRBV9 combines with J gene TRBJ1-4, with D maybe TRBD1 (6 bases). Trimming stripped 4 bases from V and 8 bases from J, with 21 bases between. This CDR3 has 16 residues. The V gene's germline CDR1 is SGDLS and CDR2 YYNGEE. The CDR3 sequence: CASSLARGGAGEKLFF. CDR3 in DNA: TGTGCCAGCAGCCTCGCGCGGGGGGGCGCCGGAGAAAAACTGTTTTTT. Together with reference TRBV9 and TRBJ1-4, the CDR3 gives the full variable domain: DSGVTQTPKHLITATGQRVTLRCSPRSGDLSVYWYQQSLDQGLQFLIQYYNGEERAKGNILERFSAQQFPDLHSELNLSSLELGDSALYFCASSLARGGAGEKLFFGSGTQLSVL.

The rearrangement links TRBV12-3 or TRBV12-4 to TRBJ1-3, with D possibly TRBD1 on 5 matching bases. CDR3 length: 12 amino acids. Trimming pared 4 bases from V and 11 bases from J, leaving 12 bases between. The CDR3 region has the DNA TGTGCCAGCAGTTACCGCGGAGGGGCCATATATTTT. This translates into CASSYRGGAIYF.

This clone was found a few times. V gene TRBV19 combines with J gene TRBJ1-2; 7 bases are a match to TRBD1. Looked up from germline, CDR1 is LNHDA and CDR2 is SQIVND (reference sequence). This CDR3 is 17 amino acids long. With 5 bases clipped from V and 1 base from J, the junction kept 13 bases outside the gene matches. In DNA, the CDR3 is TGTGCCAGTAGTCCCCGGGACAGCCGAATGGTTAACTATGGCTACACCTTC. Translation: CASSPRDSRMVNYGYTF.

About this clone itself: Distinct nucleotide sequences in the sample also encode this CDR3. This chain connects TRBV19 to TRBJ1-2, with D uncertain. The CDR3 has 12 amino acids. The germline V gene encodes CDR1 LNHDA and CDR2 SQIVND (reference sequence). Trimming shortened V by 5 bases and J by 2 bases, and 6 bases separated the two germline ends. As DNA, the CDR3 is TGTGCCAGTAGTCCTCTAAACTATGGCTACACCTTC. Its translation: CASSPLNYGYTF. The full variable domain, completed using reference TRBV19 and TRBJ1-2, is DGGITQSPKYLFRKEGQNVTLSCEQNLNHDAMYWYRQDPGQGLRLIYYSQIVNDFQKGDIAEGYSVSREKKESFPLTVTSAQKNPTAFYLCASSPLNYGYTFGSGTRLTVV.

This rearrangement joins TRBV5-1 to TRBJ2-6; no firm D call. Trimming shortened V by 4 bases and J by 0 bases, and 11 bases separated the two germline ends. CDR1 and CDR2 from the germline V gene are SGHRS and YFSETQ. The CDR3 is 16 residues long. CDR3 amino acids: CASSSATGSGANVLTF. Here the CDR3 DNA reads TGCGCCAGCAGCAGCGCAACGGGCTCTGGGGCCAACGTCCTGACTTTC.

The V gene is TRBV6-5, the J gene TRBJ1-6, with 8 bases identical to TRBD1. CDR1 MNHEY and CDR2 SVGAGI come from the germline V gene. This CDR3 has 16 residues. Trimming removed 0 bases from V and 4 bases from J; junction bases left unmatched: 2. The CDR3 DNA is TGTGCCAGCAGTTACTCTGGACAGGGTTATAATTCACCCCTCCACTTT. Its protein is CASSYSGQGYNSPLHF.

The chain couples TRBV6-5 to TRBJ1-5, with a tentative D call TRBD1 (5 bases). This CDR3 is built from 15 residues. The V gene's germline CDR1 is MNHEY and CDR2 SVGAGI. With 8 bases removed from V and 0 bases from J, the gap between germline ends came to 14 bases. The CDR3 nucleotides read TGTGCCAGCCAACGCGACAGTTTTAGCAATCAGCCCCAGCATTTT. The encoded protein is CASQRDSFSNQPQHF.

About this clone: The sample contains more than one DNA sequence encoding this CDR3. V and J are TRBV3-1 (or the pseudogene TRBV3-2) and TRBJ1-2; D remains unclear. This CDR3 has 12 amino acids. Looked up from germline, CDR1 is LGHDT and CDR2 is YNNKEL (reference sequence). V was trimmed by 1 base and J by 8 bases, leaving 8 bases between them. The CDR3 reads CASSQGAGGYTF. For the CDR3, the DNA is TGTGCCAGCAGCCAAGGGGCGGGGGGCTACACCTTC.

The V gene is TRBV7-2, the J gene TRBJ1-1, with 10 bases aligning to TRBD1. J lost 4 bases, V lost 5 bases, and 4 bases had no gene match. Germline V lookup: CDR1 SGHTA, CDR2 FQGNSA. This CDR3 region has 14 residues. The CDR3 here is CASSPRTGGTEAFF. CDR3 nucleotides: TGTGCCAGCAGCCCCCGGACAGGGGGCACTGAAGCTTTCTTT.

The rearrangement joins TRBV7-2 to TRBJ1-4; TRBD1 matches at 7 bases. V was clipped by 5 bases and J by 8 bases; unmatched bases: 11. The germline V gene has CDR1 SGHTA and CDR2 FQGNSA. The CDR3 consists of 15 residues. The CDR3 protein is CASSRVRGLGEKLFF. DNA for the CDR3: TGTGCCAGCAGCCGCGTGAGGGGGCTGGGGGAAAAACTGTTTTTT.

The chain has TRBV12-3 or TRBV12-4 and TRBJ1-1; D possibly corresponds to TRBD1 (5 bases). Trimming took 5 bases from V and 0 from J, leaving 7 bases between them. The CDR3 has 13 residues. CDR3 bases: TGTGCCAGCAGTCAGGGTATGAACACTGAAGCTTTCTTT. Translated: CASSQGMNTEAFF.

The chain links TRBV25-1 to TRBJ2-7; D call uncertain. Per germline, CDR1 MGHDK and CDR2 SYGVNS. The V and J ends lost 3 bases and 0 bases respectively, with 6 bases between them. The CDR3 covers 13 residues. CDR3 nucleotide sequence: TGTGCCAGCAGTGAGGTCGGCTCCTACGAGCAGTACTTC. This translates into CASSEVGSYEQYF.

The V and J genes are TRBV5-5 and TRBJ1-4; D ambiguous. Trimming pared 3 bases from V and 6 bases from J, leaving 12 bases between. Germline CDR1 is SGHKS and CDR2 is YYEKEE (reference sequence). CDR3 length: 14 amino acids. The DNA of the CDR3 is TGTGCCAGCAGCTCTAAAGAAATGTATGAAAAACTGTTTTTT. Its translation is CASSSKEMYEKLFF.

The chain recombines TRBV6-5 with TRBJ2-5; weak D call: TRBD1 (6 bases). The CDR3 length is 12 residues. The V end was cut by 10 bases, the J end by 5 bases, with 14 bases between. The V gene's germline CDR1 is MNHEY and CDR2 SVGAGI. CDR3 in DNA: TGTGCCACCGGCCAGGGGCGTGAGACCCAGTACTTC. As protein: CATGQGRETQYF.

The chain couples TRBV5-1 to TRBJ2-2, with D perhaps matching TRBD1 (5 bases). Per the germline V gene, CDR1 is SGHRS and CDR2 is YFSETQ. The CDR3 sequence is 14 residues long. The ends were cut back, 2 bases at V and 6 bases at J, with 11 bases in the middle. The CDR3: CASSFVSGPGELFF. Here the CDR3 DNA reads TGCGCCAGCAGCTTTGTTTCAGGGCCCGGGGAGCTGTTTTTT.

The gene calls are TRBV19 and TRBJ1-2; 9 nucleotides align to TRBD1. From germline, CDR1 is LNHDA and CDR2 SQIVND (reference sequence). This CDR3 has 17 amino acids. V trimming: 5 bases; J trimming: 1 base; junction bases outside the gene matches: 11. In DNA, the CDR3 is TGTGCCAGTAGTTCCCCGGGACAGGGAGATGTTAACTATGGCTACACCTTC. Encoded protein: CASSSPGQGDVNYGYTF.

The chain is built from TRBV9 and TRBJ1-4; 7 bases map to TRBD1. Germline V gene data show CDR1 as SGDLS and CDR2 as YYNGEE. The CDR3 length is 14 residues. Trimming cost V 5 bases and J 13 bases; bases outside gene matches: 14. CDR3 nucleotide sequence: TGTGCCAGCAGGGGTACAGGGACAGCCTACGGACTGTTTTTT. Its protein is CASRGTGTAYGLFF.

The chain uses TRBV3-1 (or the pseudogene TRBV3-2) and TRBJ2-7, with D perhaps matching TRBD2 (6 bases). V lost 4 bases to trimming and J lost 2 bases, with 9 bases between them. Germline values: CDR1 LGHDT, CDR2 YNNKEL (reference sequence). This CDR3 spans 13 amino acids. The chain's CDR3 is CASSRGAPYEQYF. Here the CDR3 DNA reads TGTGCCAGCAGCCGCGGGGCACCCTACGAGCAGTACTTC.